This entry is about one T cell receptor beta chain. There is no known antigen for this receptor. Within one base of it there is no much larger clone, and no base qualities were kept. The sample is drawn from a study of control samples from healthy donors and cancer patients (TCRdb year 2020). The CDR3 runs 13 amino acids, cysteine and phenylalanine included. Of the read, only the CDR3 DNA is kept; its 39 bases are in frame from base 1. The germline V gene (reference sequence) yields SEHNR for CDR1 and FQNEAQ for CDR2. Trimming takes 3 bases from V and 5 bases from J, and the germline ends sit 10 bases apart. The library was produced with the immunoSEQ multiplex PCR assay. Here the immuneACCESS table is served through TCRdb, limited to in-frame sequences with V and J called. Missing clones are a known gap in these copies; in checked studies unresolved V genes cover under half, and the rest lacks a known reason. This sample has 100,000 to 150,000 clones in its table, and 80% to 95% of those were observed once. Around 6% of the sample goes to the ten largest clones.

The sequencing sample was made of blood. The TCR was taken from a man younger than 35 in good health. The rearranged segments are TRBV7-9 and TRBJ1-1; no D segment can be confidently identified. The CDR3 in this case is CASSFLQQTEAFF. The nucleotide sequence is TGTGCCAGCAGCTTTCTGCAACAGACTGAAGCTTTCTTT.